The source of this T cell receptor (beta chain) is a study of T cells in Graves' hyperthyroidism and ophthalmopathy (dated by TCRdb to about 2019). For context, the study as a whole: TCR V-J signatures able to tell the groups apart were searched for in a discovery cohort of around 95 patients, of whom approximately 40 had Graves' ophthalmopathy and 57 had stable Graves' hyperthyroidism. Prospective prediction of ophthalmopathy was tested in an independent validation cohort of 18 to 20 hyperthyroidism patients and around 16 patients who later progressed to ophthalmopathy. Following sampling, methimazole starting at 30 mg daily was given to hyperthyroidism patients, and high-dose intravenous methylprednisolone was given to ophthalmopathy patients. For training and testing, the approximately 97 patients in the discovery cohort were randomly divided in a 7:3 ratio. The study also compared thyroid tissue and blood T-cell repertoires from several Graves' hyperthyroidism patients. The paper reports TCR Vbeta CDR3 sequencing of some 140 peripheral blood samples: 43 ophthalmopathy, about 75 hyperthyroidism and 17 progressor patients.

Overall results and qualifications from the work: A model built on a 13 V-J signature distinguished ophthalmopathy from stable hyperthyroidism, reaching about 88% sensitivity and about 81% specificity in cross-validation and 80%/75% in testing. In validation, the model predicted progression to ophthalmopathy a median of around 6.5 months before onset, with about 71% sensitivity and roughly 73% specificity. Blood samples also contained most of the expanded thyroid clonotypes (frequency above 0.001), which suggests that blood repertoires may reflect thyroid immune responses. Sample size was not statistically predetermined, and blinding of investigators to group allocation was not performed.

TCR beta CDR3 regions were amplified from RNA transcripts. The first round of RT-PCR for the TCR CDR3 was performed with the HTBI primer set and the Qiagen OneStep RT-PCR kit. The libraries were constructed in a second round of multiplex PCR and then size-selected and purified. The libraries were sequenced on an Illumina HiSeq2000 using paired-end 100 bp reads. The authors' pipeline ran thus. SOAPnuke was used to process the raw data, throwing out any read that contained adapters or uncalled bases, had a mean Phred below 15, or lacked an exact constant-primer or identifier match. High-quality paired reads were merged using COPE v1.2.5, and each unique nucleotide sequence was defined as a clonotype. MiTCR v1.1 was used to align the clonotypes against IMGT TRBV, TRBD and TRBJ reference segments. Analysis was restricted to V-J combinations with a frequency above 0.0001, which covered about 99% of repertoires. A TCS score was defined as the ratio between F50 (clonal expansion) and ExV (chaos), using BLOSUM62-based TCRdist between CDR3 peptides within each V-J. Welch's t-statistics and random forest reduced just over 500 V-J features to 13, which were used in a naive Bayes classifier (R e1071). The public reads were run again by TCRdb, first through fastp at Q25 and then through MiXCR, and only productive beta chains were kept. A single entry per CDR3 protein holds the most common genes and DNA from its merged rows. TCRdb, not the authors, supplied the V and J calls. The sample yields under 700,000 distinct CDR3 sequences; 35% to 55% were counted once. 6.5% to 9% of the sample comes from the top ten.

The CDR3 covers 13 residues, taking in both the cysteine and the phenylalanine. The DNA shown is the 39-base CDR3, in frame from base 1. From the germline V gene, CDR1 is ENHRY and CDR2 is SYGVKD. Cut back by 10 bases and 8 bases, the V and J ends lie 15 bases apart. Note on this clonotype: No antigen is known for it. The sample holds no much larger clone one base away, and base qualities are not on file.

Stable Graves' hyperthyroidism was defined as no progression to ophthalmopathy during 18 months of follow-up. Hyperthyroidism patients were newly diagnosed, with disease duration under 2 months, and aged 18 to 65 years. Any patient with an uncontrolled infection, another autoimmune disease, pregnancy or lactation was excluded. Diagnoses were established on the basis of clinical symptoms, serum thyroxine and TRAb, thyroid ultrasound, and orbital computed tomography. Total RNA was extracted with Trizol reagent, and quality was checked on an Agilent 2100 Bioanalyzer. Sequences were obtained from peripheral blood or thyroid tissue (not recorded which). The sequence was collected from a woman under 30 with Graves' hyperthyroidism. Donor details come from another sample of the same person, matched by shared clones. In this chain, TRBV10-3 is recombined with TRBJ1-6, and the D gene may be TRBD1, 5 bases matching. Here is the DNA: TGTGCCAGCATTGACGGGGGTGATTCACCCCTCCACTTT. Translated, this gives CASIDGGDSPLHF.